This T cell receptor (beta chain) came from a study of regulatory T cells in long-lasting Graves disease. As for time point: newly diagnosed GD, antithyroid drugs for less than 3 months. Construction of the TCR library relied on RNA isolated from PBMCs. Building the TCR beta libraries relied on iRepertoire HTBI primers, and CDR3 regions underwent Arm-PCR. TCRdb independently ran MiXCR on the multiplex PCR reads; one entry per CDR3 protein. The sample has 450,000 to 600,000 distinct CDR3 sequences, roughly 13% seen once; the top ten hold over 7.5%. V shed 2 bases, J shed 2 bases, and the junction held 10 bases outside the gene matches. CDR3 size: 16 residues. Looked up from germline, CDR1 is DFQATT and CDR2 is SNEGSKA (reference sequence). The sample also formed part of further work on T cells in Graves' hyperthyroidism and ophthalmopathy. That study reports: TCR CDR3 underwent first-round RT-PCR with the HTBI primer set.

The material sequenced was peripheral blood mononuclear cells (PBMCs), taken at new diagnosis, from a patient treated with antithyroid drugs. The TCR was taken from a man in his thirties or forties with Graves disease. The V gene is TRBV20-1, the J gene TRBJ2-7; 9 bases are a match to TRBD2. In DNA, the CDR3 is TGCAGTGCTAGAAGTGGTAGCGGGAGAGCCGCCTACGAGCAGTACTTC. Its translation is CSARSGSGRAAYEQYF.